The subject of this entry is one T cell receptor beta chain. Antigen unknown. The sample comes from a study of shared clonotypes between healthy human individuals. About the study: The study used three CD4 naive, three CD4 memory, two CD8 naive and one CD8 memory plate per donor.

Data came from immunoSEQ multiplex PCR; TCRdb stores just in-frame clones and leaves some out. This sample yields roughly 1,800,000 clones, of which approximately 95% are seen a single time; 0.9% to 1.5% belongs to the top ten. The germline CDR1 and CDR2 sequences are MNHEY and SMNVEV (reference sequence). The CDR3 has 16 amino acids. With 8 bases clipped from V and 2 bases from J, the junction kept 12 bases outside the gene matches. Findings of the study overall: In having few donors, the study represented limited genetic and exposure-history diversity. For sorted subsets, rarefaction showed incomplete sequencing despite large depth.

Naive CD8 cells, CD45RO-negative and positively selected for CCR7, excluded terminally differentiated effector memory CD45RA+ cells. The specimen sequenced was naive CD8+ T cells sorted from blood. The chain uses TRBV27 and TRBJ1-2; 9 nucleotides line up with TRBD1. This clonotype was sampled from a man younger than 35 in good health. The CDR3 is CASQPITGQGNYGYTF. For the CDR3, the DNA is TGTGCCAGCCAACCGATTACTGGACAGGGGAACTATGGCTACACCTTC.